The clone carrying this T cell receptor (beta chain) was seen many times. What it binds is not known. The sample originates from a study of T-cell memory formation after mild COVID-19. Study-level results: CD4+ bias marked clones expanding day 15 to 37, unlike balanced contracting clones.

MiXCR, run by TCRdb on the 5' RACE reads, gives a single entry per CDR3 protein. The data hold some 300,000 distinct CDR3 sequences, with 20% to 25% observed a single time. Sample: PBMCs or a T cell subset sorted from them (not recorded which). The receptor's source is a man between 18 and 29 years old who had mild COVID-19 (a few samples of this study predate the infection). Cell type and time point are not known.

CDR3 in DNA: TGTGCCAGCAGCCGGGACCTGAACACTGAAGCTTTCTTT. It codes for CASSRDLNTEAFF. The gene calls are TRBV14 and TRBJ1-1; D may be TRBD1 (5 bases). The length of the CDR3 is 13 residues. Per germline, CDR1 SGHDN and CDR2 FVKESK. The ends were cut back, 4 bases at V and 0 bases at J, with 6 bases in the middle.